The 6 T cell receptor beta chains reported below all come from one sample, sequenced in a study of glioma-infiltrating T cells. Amplification of TCR alpha and beta CDR3 regions from RNA used iRepertoire nested multiplex PCR. TCRdb re-analysed the multiplex PCR reads in MiXCR, keeping a single row per CDR3 protein. The data show tens of thousands of distinct CDR3 sequences, with 20% to 25% seen just once and 6.7% held by the top ten. Sequenced material: glioma tissue, nonneoplastic brain tissue, or PBMCs (not recorded which). Receptors were obtained from a human donor with low-grade glioma or glioblastoma, undergoing nonglioma brain surgery, or in good health (not recorded which).

Ten or more counts support this clonotype. V and J are TRBV6-2 or TRBV6-3 and TRBJ1-2, with unresolved D. Trimming took 7 bases from V and 6 from J, leaving 21 bases between them. Germline CDR1 and CDR2: MNHEY and SVGEGT. The CDR3 runs to 15 residues. CDR3 protein: CASKQIGAQAHGYTF. In DNA form, the CDR3 reads TGTGCCAGCAAGCAAATCGGTGCGCAGGCGCATGGCTACACCTTC.

This clonotype was observed at least ten times. The chain is built from TRBV2 and TRBJ2-2; D unresolved. Germline V gene data show CDR1 as SNHLY and CDR2 as FYNNEI. Trimming took 6 bases from V and 5 from J, leaving 10 bases between them. The CDR3 consists of 13 residues. CDR3 sequence (DNA): TGTGCCAGCAGCTACGGTCGGACCGGGGAGCTGTTTTTT. Translated, it gives CASSYGRTGELFF.

With regard to this clonotype: A much bigger clone sits one base away, suggesting this may be a read error. This chain connects TRBV3-1 to TRBJ1-2; perhaps TRBD1 as D (5 bases). The CDR3 is made up of 13 amino acids. From germline, CDR1 is LGHDT and CDR2 YNNKEL (reference sequence). This chain's CDR3 is CTSSRGHVYGYTF. CDR3 DNA: TGTACCAGCAGCCGAGGACATGTATATGGCTACACCTTC.

The CDR3 DNA reads as TGTGCCAGCATTGGCTTACAGCCCCAGCATTTT. Translated: CASIGLQPQHF. This chain uses TRBV27 with TRBJ1-5; D is unresolved. This CDR3 region has 11 residues. Germline values: CDR1 MNHEY, CDR2 SMNVEV (reference sequence). The ends were cut back, 7 bases at V and 7 bases at J, with 8 bases in the middle.

This chain joins TRBV3-1 and TRBJ2-3, with D possibly matching TRBD1 (6 bases). This CDR3 is 16 amino acids long. Trimming removed 4 bases from V and 3 bases from J, with 17 bases in between. From germline, CDR1 is LGHDT and CDR2 YNNKEL (reference sequence). CDR3: CASSPQGGVRTDTQYF. The CDR3 coding sequence is TGTGCCAGCAGCCCACAAGGGGGAGTGAGAACAGATACGCAGTATTTT.

Notes on this clonotype: Mismatch with germline at one junction end may stem from a read error. V is TRBV6-1 and J is TRBJ2-5; D call uncertain. CDR1 and CDR2 (germline): MNHNS, SASEGT. This CDR3 has 13 residues. DNA for the CDR3: TGCGCCAGCAGTGAAGCCAGGAAAGAGACCCAGTACTTC. It specifies CASSEARKETQYF.